This T cell receptor (beta chain) was captured in a study of T cell clusters in autoimmune cytopenias. The overall study: Per sample, median TRB depth was roughly 50,000 reads, yielding a median 2,350 distinct clonotypes.

Germline V gene lookup returns CDR1 MNHEY and CDR2 SVGEGT. The CDR3 sequence is 19 residues long. Roughly 38,000 genome equivalents of blood DNA were amplified for TRB. This clonotype shows up as medium-sized (0.01 to 0.1%) by frequency. TRB was amplified by touch-down multiplex PCR, primer pools A and B combined. TCRdb reworked the multiplex PCR reads into one entry per CDR3 protein, no DNA. The sample includes around 2,500 distinct CDR3 sequences. This chain joins TRBV6-2 or TRBV6-3 and TRBJ2-7; TCRdb returns TRBD1, unconfirmable since there is no DNA. The TCR originated in a human donor with an autoimmune cytopenia or autoimmune hepatitis (not recorded which). The sample consisted of peripheral blood. The chain's CDR3 is CASSSRLNRLSIPYYEQYF.